This T cell receptor (beta chain) was identified during a study of blood T cell repertoires in COVID-19 (dated by TCRdb to about 2020). At the level of the whole study: Samples from collaborators originated in the United States, Italy and Spain and spanned both the acute and convalescent phases of COVID-19. The prospective study material was composed of cDNA or gDNA derived from T cells, B-cell-depleted T cells, or PBMCs. The dataset comprised deeply sampled blood TCRbeta repertoires from subjects exposed to, actively infected with, or recovered from COVID-19. The repertoires were released in a freely available public database meant as a resource for research on the immune response to SARS-CoV-2. The samples were drawn from the first 160 participants of the ongoing ImmuneRACE study and from about 1,200 subjects provided by 6 global collaborators. Sample metadata almost always included a de-identified subject ID, COVID-19 status, age in years and sex. Where HLA class I and class II types were available, the types were taken from metadata supplied by the sample provider, not from assay-based typing.

V is trimmed back by 3 bases and J by 7 bases, and the junction contains 11 bases that no gene match accounts for. CDR1 and CDR2 are read off the germline V gene as SGHDN and FVKESK. The CDR3 contains 15 residues, cysteine and phenylalanine counted. The sequence is cut down to CDR3 DNA, 45 bases in frame from base 1. Broad study findings and their caveats: The amount of clinical and demographic metadata varied by source and participant and was provided uncurated.

Comment on this clone: Its binding antigen is unknown. The sample holds no much larger clone one base away, and base qualities are not on file.

The immunoSEQ Assay, a bias-controlled multiplex PCR, was used to amplify TCRbeta CDR3 regions from genomic DNA. The authors' analysis ran thus. The number of nucleated cells in each sample was estimated by amplification of reference gene primers within the assay. To quantify the absolute abundance of each unique TCRbeta CDR3 rearrangement, sequence reads were collapsed and filtered. For each sample, productive Simpson clonality was calculated as the square root of Simpson's diversity index across productive rearrangements. TCRdb re-hosts the immuneACCESS table, in-frame sequences only. Its copies lack some clones; in the studies checked, an unresolved V gene accounts for under half of them, and the cause for the rest is not known. D and trimming were read from the DNA, whereas the V and J calls and clone size are those reported in that table. The sample table contains some 83,000 clones; only one count was recorded for 55% to 75% of them. Under 15% of the sample rests with the top ten.

Whole blood was collected in K2EDTA tubes by collaborating institutions according to the institutions' own protocols. For TCRbeta analysis, collaborator samples were shipped as frozen whole blood, as isolated PBMCs, or as DNA extracted from either sample type. The receptor was isolated from a woman older than 75 with acute or convalescent COVID-19. The material sequenced was peripheral blood. The receptor chain draws on TRBV14 and TRBJ1-2, with 7 middle bases fitting TRBD1. The DNA reads TGTGCCAGCAGCCAGTCTGTGGAGGGGGCCCGTGGCTACACCTTC. Its product reads: CASSQSVEGARGYTF.